This is a list of T cell receptor beta chains from one sample in a study of CD8+CD57+ T cells in acquired aplastic anemia. TCRdb independently ran MiXCR on the reads; one entry per CDR3 protein. The sample has 200,000 to 250,000 distinct CDR3 sequences, 30% to 40% seen once. Input material: sorted CD4+, CD8+, or CD8+CD57+ T cells (not recorded which) from PBMCs. These receptor sequences come from a human donor in good health, serving as a control. Both conserved end residues are trimmed from each CDR3. Clone size is given for some rows only: seen once, a few or many times, or a class if the clone is expanded.

TRBJ1-2 many TRBV7-6 ASSQAGGSSYGYT
TRBJ2-7 many TRBV19 ASSTSGTGGSEQY
TRBJ1-4 many TRBV2 ASEGGQLNEKLF
TRBJ1-6 - TRBV24-1 ATIRPPGPPYPLH
- - TRBV5-1 ASSLREETGSYEQY
TRBJ1-4 once TRBV19 ASSMYPGGGDEKLF
TRBJ2-2 few TRBV4-1 ASSQRGLPGELF
TRBJ1-2 many TRBV7-9 ASSQGVSYGYT
TRBJ1-2 many TRBV19 ASSPRQRGYT
TRBJ2-7 - TRBV10-1 ANMEKTSGEWYEQY
TRBJ2-7 - TRBV10-3 AISEGLAGSFYEQY
TRBJ1-2 few TRBV11-2 ASSARQGDYGYT
TRBJ1-1 many TRBV9 ASSVGDTEAF
TRBJ1-4 many TRBV9 ASRRGANEKLF
TRBJ2-1 - TRBV15 ATSRVGLGGPNEQF
TRBJ2-5 many TRBV7-9 ASSLIVPPRETQY
TRBJ1-2 once TRBV30 AWSLSGLNRLSYGYT
TRBJ2-7 - TRBV2 ASLPRDPSYEQY
TRBJ2-2 - TRBV5-1 ASSYRPSGGAGELF
TRBJ2-7 many TRBV11-2 ASSQSGTQIHEQY
TRBJ1-2 many TRBV12-3/TRBV12-4 ASRVTGGIIHGYT
TRBJ1-5 many TRBV19 ASSLHRGFGLQPQH
TRBJ2-7 few TRBV15 ATSRENRGGEQY
TRBJ2-5 many TRBV7-3 ASSGTDQETQY
TRBJ2-5 - TRBV13 ASSVISLAGGKETQY
TRBJ2-3 many TRBV20-1 SARGHLTDTQY
TRBJ2-7 once TRBV15 ATSRGRTGECYEQY
TRBJ1-3 many TRBV9 ASSVATIETGTGNTIY
TRBJ1-1 many TRBV19 ASRPGTANTEAF
TRBJ2-7 - TRBV12-3/TRBV12-4 ASSLDRGPCEQY
TRBJ1-1 many TRBV29-1 SVELQGGTEAF
TRBJ2-6 many TRBV10-3 AITGLAGAGANVLT
TRBJ1-2 many TRBV12-5 ASGLAHAGYGYT
TRBJ1-2 many TRBV6-5 ASSSRSDGYT
TRBJ1-1 many TRBV7-2 ASSLTTGTGRTEAF
TRBJ1-2 many TRBV6-1 ASSVESGTDYT
TRBJ2-6 - TRBV10-3 AISEWQGVSGANVLT
TRBJ2-1 many TRBV7-9 ATFGGLYNEQF
TRBJ1-2 many TRBV5-4 ASRRTGSNYGYT
TRBJ1-1 many TRBV2 ASSEALTHNTEAF
TRBJ1-2 - TRBV19 ASSILGMSGYT